A single sample is the source of the 15 T cell receptor beta chains below, sequenced in a study of T cell repertoires in cytomegalovirus infection. The antigens for these receptors are not known. TCRdb re-called the reads through MiXCR, storing one row per CDR3 protein. The table lists a few hundred thousand distinct CDR3 sequences, 20% to 25% of them singletons. Sequencing used cultured PBMCs, obtained from culture after CMV antigen stimulation. The source is a human donor in good health (CMV status not recorded). Some clones in this sample may be carry-over from other donors' samples.

The chain recombines TRBV12-3 or TRBV12-4 with TRBJ2-5, with 9 bases matching TRBD2. The CDR3 extends over 15 amino acids. Trimming removed 5 bases from V and 5 bases from J; junction bases left unmatched: 9. CDR3 in DNA: TGTGCCAGCAGTCTTAATAGCGGGAGTAAGGAGACCCAGTACTTC. Encoded protein: CASSLNSGSKETQYF.

The gene calls are TRBV6-5 and TRBJ2-7, with 8 bases fitting TRBD1. With 8 bases clipped from V and 3 bases from J, the junction kept 9 bases outside the gene matches. This CDR3 region has 14 residues. The V gene's germline CDR1 is MNHEY and CDR2 SVGAGI. In nucleotides, the CDR3 is TGTGCCAGCGGGGGACAGGACTATCTCTACGAGCAGTACGTC. Protein sequence: CASGGQDYLYEQYV.

The chain links TRBV20-1 to TRBJ1-1; 7 bases match TRBD1. This CDR3 comprises 14 residues. The germline CDR1 and CDR2 sequences are DFQATT and SNEGSKA (reference sequence). The J segment lost 3 bases and the V segment lost 4 bases, leaving 8 bases of the junction unmatched. The CDR3, as DNA: TGCAGTGCTATTAGGGGGCAGTTTGACACTGAAGCTTTCTTT. Protein product: CSAIRGQFDTEAFF.

This clonotype occurred a few times. The chain uses TRBV6-2 or TRBV6-3 and TRBJ2-5; 10 positions match TRBD2. J lost 4 bases, V lost 6 bases, and 5 bases had no gene match. The CDR3 runs 14 residues. The germline CDR1 and CDR2 sequences are MNHEY and SVGEGT. The DNA of the CDR3 is TGTGCCAGCAGCCAAGCGGGAGGGCGAGAGACCCAGTACTTC. It encodes CASSQAGGRETQYF.

This chain uses TRBV12-3 or TRBV12-4 with TRBJ1-2; D unclear. Trimming took 8 bases from V and 1 from J, leaving 11 bases between them. This CDR3 region has 13 residues. The CDR3 bases are TGTGCCAGCTCGGCAGGCATTAACTATGGCTACACCTTC. It yields the protein CASSAGINYGYTF.

This clonotype has only a few counts. The chain links TRBV6-5 to TRBJ1-5, with D tentatively TRBD1 (6 bases). The CDR3 is 14 amino acids. V shed 7 bases and J shed 2 bases, with 12 bases lying between them. Germline-derived CDR1 and CDR2 are MNHEY and SVGAGI. The CDR3 sequence: CASKPTGRNQPQHF. The CDR3 DNA sequence: TGTGCCAGCAAACCTACAGGGCGCAATCAGCCCCAGCATTTT.

V and J are TRBV12-3 or TRBV12-4 and TRBJ2-7; possibly TRBD1 or TRBD2 for D (5 bases each). This CDR3 has 15 residues. V was clipped by 5 bases and J by 2 bases, with 16 bases between them. CDR3 sequence reads: CASSLRDGGTYEQYF. The CDR3 DNA sequence: TGTGCCAGCAGTCTCCGGGACGGAGGTACCTACGAGCAGTACTTC.

The rearrangement uses TRBV20-1 and TRBJ2-1, with TRBD2 as a possible D gene (6 bases). Trimming stripped 5 bases from V and 2 bases from J, with 16 bases between. The CDR3 sequence is 15 residues long. CDR1 is DFQATT, CDR2 SNEGSKA, per germline (reference sequence). Written as DNA, the CDR3 is TGCAGTGCTCCACGGGTGGGAGGCACCTACAATGAGCAGTTCTTC. This gives the protein CSAPRVGGTYNEQFF.

Only a few counts were recorded for this clonotype. The V gene is TRBV7-9, the J gene TRBJ1-1, with a possible D match to TRBD1 (6 bases). V was clipped by 4 bases and J by 6 bases, with 18 bases between them. Germline CDR1 is SEHNR and CDR2 is FQNEAQ (reference sequence). The CDR3 extends over 15 amino acids. The CDR3 here is CASSSTQGPAAEAFF. CDR3 nucleotide sequence: TGTGCCAGCAGCTCTACGCAGGGGCCCGCCGCTGAAGCTTTCTTT.

A few counts support this clonotype. The chain joins TRBV12-3 or TRBV12-4 to TRBJ1-2, with D maybe TRBD1 (6 bases). CDR3 length: 14 amino acids. V was shortened by 3 bases and J by 5 bases, with 13 bases between the two germline ends. CDR3 nucleotide sequence: TGTGCCAGCAGTTTGAACAGGGCCTCATATGGCTACACCTTC. It specifies CASSLNRASYGYTF.

Here the CDR3 reads CAWSGSADTQYF. The DNA for the CDR3 is TGTGCCTGGAGCGGGAGCGCGGATACGCAGTATTTT. The V gene is TRBV30, the J gene TRBJ2-3; possibly TRBD2 for D (6 bases). V lost 3 bases to trimming and J lost 6 bases, with 10 bases between them. The V gene's germline CDR1 is GTSNPN and CDR2 SVGIG (reference sequence). The CDR3 is 12 residues long. Combining the CDR3 with reference TRBV30 and TRBJ2-3 gives the whole variable domain SQTIHQWPATLVQPVGSPLSLECTVEGTSNPNLYWYRQAAGRGLQLLFYSVGIGQISSEVPQNLSASRPQDRQFILSSKKLLLSDSGFYLCAWSGSADTQYFGPGTRLTVL.

This clonotype was seen ten or more times. The CDR3 loop is CASSLRGHNYGYTF. The DNA of the CDR3 is TGTGCCAGCAGCTTACGAGGACACAACTATGGCTACACCTTC. The gene calls are TRBV7-9 and TRBJ1-2, with D possibly matching TRBD1 (5 bases). The V gene's germline CDR1 is SEHNR and CDR2 FQNEAQ (reference sequence). The CDR3 length is 14 residues. V lost 2 bases, J lost 2 bases, and 9 bases lay in between.

The V gene is TRBV6-2 or TRBV6-3, the J gene TRBJ2-5, with D possibly matching TRBD1 (5 bases). The CDR3 totals 13 residues. Germline CDR1 MNHEY, CDR2 SVGEGT. V was clipped by 6 bases and J by 4 bases, with 12 bases between them. As DNA, the CDR3 is TGTGCCAGCAGGCTCCAGGGCACAGAGACCCAGTACTTC. Amino acids: CASRLQGTETQYF.

The rearrangement joins TRBV28 to TRBJ1-4; no clear D gene. The germline V gene has CDR1 MDHEN and CDR2 SYDVKM. CDR3 size: 15 residues. Trimming shortened V by 4 bases and J by 2 bases, and 11 bases separated the two germline ends. CDR3 region: CASSSTIGTNEKLFF. DNA for the CDR3: TGTGCCAGCAGTTCTACAATTGGGACTAATGAAAAACTGTTTTTT.

As DNA, the CDR3 is TGCAGTGCTCCTCGTCAAGGTTCGAACACCGGGGAGCTGTTTTTT. Translating gives CSAPRQGSNTGELFF. This chain joins TRBV20-1 and TRBJ2-2, with D unclear. CDR1 DFQATT and CDR2 SNEGSKA come from the germline V gene (reference sequence). The V gene lost 5 bases and the J gene lost 0 bases, with 13 bases spanning the gap. The CDR3 is 15 amino acids.